This TCR beta chain was recorded in a study of blood T cell repertoires in COVID-19. Study details: T cells, B-cell-depleted T cells, or PBMCs supplied cDNA or gDNA.

Original processing notes: The authors estimated nucleated cell counts from reference gene primer amplification. Repertoires were generated with immunoSEQ multiplex PCR, while TCRdb's copy carries only in-frame clones and drops some. The D gene and trimming were derived from the DNA, and the V and J assignments and clone size from that table. In the table there are some 250,000 clones, approximately 91% of which are singletons. The CDR3 is 15 amino acids. Trimming stripped 5 bases from V and 3 bases from J, with 15 bases between. Germline lookup yields CDR1 LNHDA and CDR2 SQIVND (reference sequence). Donors were grouped by their self-reported clinical history.

This TCR was sampled from a woman aged 40 to 50 with acute COVID-19. The chain combines TRBV19 with TRBJ2-3, with D perhaps matching TRBD1 (5 bases). Material: PBMCs or T cells enriched from blood (not recorded which). This chain's CDR3 is CASSSGQGRTDTQYF. For the CDR3, the DNA is TGTGCCAGTAGTTCAGGTCAGGGAAGGACAGATACGCAGTATTTT.